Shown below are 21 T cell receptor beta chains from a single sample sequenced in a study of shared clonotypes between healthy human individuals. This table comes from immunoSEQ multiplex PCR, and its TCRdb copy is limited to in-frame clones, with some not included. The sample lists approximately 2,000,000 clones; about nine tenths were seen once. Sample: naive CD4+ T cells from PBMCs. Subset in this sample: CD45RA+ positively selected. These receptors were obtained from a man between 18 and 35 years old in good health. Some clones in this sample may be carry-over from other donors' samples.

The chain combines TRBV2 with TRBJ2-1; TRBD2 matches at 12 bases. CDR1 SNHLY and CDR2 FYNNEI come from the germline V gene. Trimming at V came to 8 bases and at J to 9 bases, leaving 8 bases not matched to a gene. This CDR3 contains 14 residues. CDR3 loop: CASQTSGRVGEQFF. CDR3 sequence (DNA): TGTGCCAGCCAGACTAGCGGGAGAGTGGGTGAGCAGTTCTTC. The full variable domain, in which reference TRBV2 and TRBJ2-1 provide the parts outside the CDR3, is EPEVTQTPSHQVTQMGQEVILRCVPISNHLYFYWYRQILGQKVEFLVSFYNNEISEKSEIFDDQFSVERPDGSNFTLKIRSTKLEDSAMYFCASQTSGRVGEQFFGPGTRLTVL.

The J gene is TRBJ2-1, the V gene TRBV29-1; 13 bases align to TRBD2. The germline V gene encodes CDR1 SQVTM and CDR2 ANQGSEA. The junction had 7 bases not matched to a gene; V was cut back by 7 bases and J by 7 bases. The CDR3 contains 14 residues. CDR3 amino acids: CSALLAGGLNEQFF. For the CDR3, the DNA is TGCAGCGCCTTACTAGCGGGAGGGTTAAATGAGCAGTTCTTC.

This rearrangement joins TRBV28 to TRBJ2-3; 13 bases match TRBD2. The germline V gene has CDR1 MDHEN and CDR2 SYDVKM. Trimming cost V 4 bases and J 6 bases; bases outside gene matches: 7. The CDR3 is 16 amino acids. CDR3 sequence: CASSSPRTSGSDTQYF. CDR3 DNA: TGTGCCAGCAGTTCCCCGCGGACTAGCGGGAGTGATACGCAGTATTTT. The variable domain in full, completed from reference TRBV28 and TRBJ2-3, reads DVKVTQSSRYLVKRTGEKVFLECVQDMDHENMFWYRQDPGLGLRLIYFSYDVKMKEKGDIPEGYSVSREKKERFSLILESASTNQTSMYLCASSSPRTSGSDTQYFGPGTRLTVL.

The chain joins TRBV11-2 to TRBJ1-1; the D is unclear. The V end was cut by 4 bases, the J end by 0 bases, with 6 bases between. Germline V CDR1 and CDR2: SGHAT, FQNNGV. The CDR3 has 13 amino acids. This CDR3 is CASSSQMNTEAFF. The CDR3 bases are TGTGCCAGCAGCTCCCAGATGAACACTGAAGCTTTCTTT.

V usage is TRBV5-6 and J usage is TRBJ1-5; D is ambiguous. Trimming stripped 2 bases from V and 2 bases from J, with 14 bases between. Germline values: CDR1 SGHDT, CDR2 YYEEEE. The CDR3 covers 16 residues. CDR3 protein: CASSFSDARGNQPQHF. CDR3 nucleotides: TGTGCCAGCAGCTTCTCCGACGCCCGTGGCAATCAGCCCCAGCATTTT.

CDR3 amino acids: CASSLASGRQSNYGYTF. DNA for the CDR3: TGTGCCAGCAGCTTGGCCTCAGGCCGACAGTCTAACTATGGCTACACCTTC. V is TRBV5-4 and J is TRBJ1-2; TRBD1 might be the D (5 bases). V lost 0 bases and J lost 0, with 15 bases in between. This CDR3 is 17 amino acids long. Germline CDR1 SGHNT, CDR2 YYREEE (reference sequence).

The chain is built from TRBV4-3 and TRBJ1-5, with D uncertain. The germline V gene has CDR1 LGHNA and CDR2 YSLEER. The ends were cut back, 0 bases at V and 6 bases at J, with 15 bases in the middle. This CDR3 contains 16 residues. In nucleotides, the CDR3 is TGCGCCAGCAGCCAAGATTTGGGGTCGGTCCGTCAGCCCCAGCATTTT. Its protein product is CASSQDLGSVRQPQHF.

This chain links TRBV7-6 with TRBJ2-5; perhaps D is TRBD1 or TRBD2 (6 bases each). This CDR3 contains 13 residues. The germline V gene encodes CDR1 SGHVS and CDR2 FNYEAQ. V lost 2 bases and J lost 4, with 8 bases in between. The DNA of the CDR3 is TGTGCCAGCAGCTTAAGGGGGGCAGAGACCCAGTACTTC. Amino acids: CASSLRGAETQYF. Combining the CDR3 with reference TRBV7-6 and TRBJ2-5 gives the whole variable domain GAGVSQSPRYKVTKRGQDVALRCDPISGHVSLYWYRQALGQGPEFLTYFNYEAQQDKSGLPNDRFSAERPEGSISTLTIQRTEQRDSAMYRCASSLRGAETQYFGPGTRLLVL.

CDR3 nucleotide sequence: TGCGCCAGCAGCCCCACGGACAGGGGGGTAACCTACGAGCAGTACTTC. Its translation: CASSPTDRGVTYEQYF. The gene calls are TRBV5-1 and TRBJ2-7; 10 bases line up with TRBD1. Germline V gives CDR1 SGHRS, CDR2 YFSETQ. The V segment lost 4 bases and the J segment 2 bases; nucleotides outside the gene matches: 9. This CDR3 has 16 residues. Looking up the rest from reference TRBV5-1 and TRBJ2-7 gives the full variable domain: KAGVTQTPRYLIKTRGQQVTLSCSPISGHRSVSWYQQTPGQGLQFLFEYFSETQRNKGNFPGRFSGRQFSNSRSEMNVSTLELGDSALYLCASSPTDRGVTYEQYFGPGTRLTVT.

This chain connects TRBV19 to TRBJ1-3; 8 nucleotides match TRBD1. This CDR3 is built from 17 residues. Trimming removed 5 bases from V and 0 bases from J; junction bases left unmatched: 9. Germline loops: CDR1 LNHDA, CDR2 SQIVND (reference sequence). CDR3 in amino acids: CASSAGTGVLSGNTIYF. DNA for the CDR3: TGTGCCAGTAGTGCCGGGACAGGTGTTCTCTCTGGAAACACCATATATTTT.

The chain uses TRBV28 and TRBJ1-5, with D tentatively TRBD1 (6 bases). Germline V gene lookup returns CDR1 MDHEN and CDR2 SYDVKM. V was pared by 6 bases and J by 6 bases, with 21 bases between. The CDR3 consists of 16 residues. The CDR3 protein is CASSQGGGGVTQPQHF. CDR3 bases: TGTGCCAGCAGCCAGGGAGGGGGAGGAGTTACTCAGCCCCAGCATTTT.

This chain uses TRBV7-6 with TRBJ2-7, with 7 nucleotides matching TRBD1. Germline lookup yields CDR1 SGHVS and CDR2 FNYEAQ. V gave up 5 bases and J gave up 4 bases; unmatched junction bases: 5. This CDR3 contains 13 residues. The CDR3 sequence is CASSLEQGYEQYF. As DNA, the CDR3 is TGTGCCAGCAGCCTGGAACAGGGGTACGAGCAGTACTTC.

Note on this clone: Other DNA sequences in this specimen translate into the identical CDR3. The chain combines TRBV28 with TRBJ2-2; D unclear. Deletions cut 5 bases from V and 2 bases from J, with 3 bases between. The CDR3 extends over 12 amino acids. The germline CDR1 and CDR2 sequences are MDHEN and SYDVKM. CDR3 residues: CASSQNTGELFF. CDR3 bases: TGTGCCAGCAGTCAAAACACCGGGGAGCTGTTTTTT. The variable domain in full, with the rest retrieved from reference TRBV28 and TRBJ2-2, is DVKVTQSSRYLVKRTGEKVFLECVQDMDHENMFWYRQDPGLGLRLIYFSYDVKMKEKGDIPEGYSVSREKKERFSLILESASTNQTSMYLCASSQNTGELFFGEGSRLTVL.

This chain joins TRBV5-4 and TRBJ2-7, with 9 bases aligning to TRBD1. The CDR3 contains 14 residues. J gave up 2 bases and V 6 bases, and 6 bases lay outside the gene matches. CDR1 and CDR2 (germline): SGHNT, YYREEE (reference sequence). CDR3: CASKLQGAPYEQYF. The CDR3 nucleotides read TGTGCCAGCAAGCTACAGGGGGCTCCCTACGAGCAGTACTTC. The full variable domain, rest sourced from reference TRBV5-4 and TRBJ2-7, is ETGVTQSPTHLIKTRGQQVTLRCSSQSGHNTVSWYQQALGQGPQFIFQYYREEENGRGNFPPRFSGLQFPNYSSELNVNALELDDSALYLCASKLQGAPYEQYFGPGTRLTVT.

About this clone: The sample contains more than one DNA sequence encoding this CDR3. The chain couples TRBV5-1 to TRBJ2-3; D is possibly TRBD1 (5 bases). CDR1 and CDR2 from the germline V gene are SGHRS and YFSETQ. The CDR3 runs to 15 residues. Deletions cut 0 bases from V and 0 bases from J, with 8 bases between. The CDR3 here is CASSLGSGSTDTQYF. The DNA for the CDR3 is TGCGCCAGCAGCTTGGGATCAGGGAGCACAGATACGCAGTATTTT.

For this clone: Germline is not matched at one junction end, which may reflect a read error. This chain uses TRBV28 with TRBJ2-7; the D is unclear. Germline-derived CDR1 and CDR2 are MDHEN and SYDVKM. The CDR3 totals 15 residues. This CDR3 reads CASSQERSKHYEQYF. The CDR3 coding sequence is TGTGCCAGCAGCCAAGAGAGAAGTAAACACTACGAACAGTACTTC.

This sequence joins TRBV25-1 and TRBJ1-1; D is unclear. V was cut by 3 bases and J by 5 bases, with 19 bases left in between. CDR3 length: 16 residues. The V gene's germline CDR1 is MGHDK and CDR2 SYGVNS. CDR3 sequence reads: CASSDSPGRGRTEAFF. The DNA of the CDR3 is TGTGCCAGCAGTGATTCACCGGGCCGAGGGCGGACTGAAGCTTTCTTT. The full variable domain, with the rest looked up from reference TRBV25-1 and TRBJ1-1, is EADIYQTPRYLVIGTGKKITLECSQTMGHDKMYWYQQDPGMELHLIHYSYGVNSTEKGDLSSESTVSRIRTEHFPLTLESARPSHTSQYLCASSDSPGRGRTEAFFGQGTRLTVV.

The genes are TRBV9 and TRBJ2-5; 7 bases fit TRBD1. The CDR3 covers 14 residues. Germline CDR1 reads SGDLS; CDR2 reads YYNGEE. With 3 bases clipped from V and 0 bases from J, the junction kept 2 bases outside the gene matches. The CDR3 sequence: CASSEGQYQETQYF. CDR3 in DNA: TGTGCCAGCAGCGAGGGACAGTACCAAGAGACCCAGTACTTC.

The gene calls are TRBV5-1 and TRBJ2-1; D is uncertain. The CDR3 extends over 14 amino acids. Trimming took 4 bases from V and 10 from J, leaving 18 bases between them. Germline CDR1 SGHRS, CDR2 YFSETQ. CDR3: CASSPPGPFREQFF. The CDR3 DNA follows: TGCGCCAGCAGCCCCCCCGGACCTTTCCGGGAGCAGTTCTTC.

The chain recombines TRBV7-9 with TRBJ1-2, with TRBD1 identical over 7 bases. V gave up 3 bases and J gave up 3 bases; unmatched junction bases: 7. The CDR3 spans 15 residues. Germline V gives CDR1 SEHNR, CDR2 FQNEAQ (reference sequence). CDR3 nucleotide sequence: TGTGCCAGCAGCTTTTCGACAGGGAATTACTATGGCTACACCTTC. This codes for CASSFSTGNYYGYTF.

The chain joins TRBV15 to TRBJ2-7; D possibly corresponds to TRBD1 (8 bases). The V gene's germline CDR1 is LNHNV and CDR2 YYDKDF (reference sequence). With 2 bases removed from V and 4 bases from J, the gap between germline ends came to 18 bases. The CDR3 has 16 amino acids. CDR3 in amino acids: CATSRQRAGQEYEQYF. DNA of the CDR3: TGTGCCACCAGCAGACAAAGAGCGGGACAGGAGTACGAGCAGTACTTC.